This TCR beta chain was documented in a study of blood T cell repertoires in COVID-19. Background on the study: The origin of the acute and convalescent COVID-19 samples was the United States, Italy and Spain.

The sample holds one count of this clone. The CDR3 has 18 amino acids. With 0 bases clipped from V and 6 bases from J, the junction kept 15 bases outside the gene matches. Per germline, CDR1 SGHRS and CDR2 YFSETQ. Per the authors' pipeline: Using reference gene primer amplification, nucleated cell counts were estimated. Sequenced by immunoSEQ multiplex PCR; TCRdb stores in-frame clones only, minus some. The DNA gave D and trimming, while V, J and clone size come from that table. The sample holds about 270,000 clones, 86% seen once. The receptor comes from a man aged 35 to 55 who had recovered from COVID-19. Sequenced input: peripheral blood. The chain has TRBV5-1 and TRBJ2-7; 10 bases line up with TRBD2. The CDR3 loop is CASSLGPAVAGGSLEQYF. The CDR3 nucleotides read TGCGCCAGCAGCTTGGGCCCCGCAGTAGCGGGGGGTTCTCTCGAGCAGTACTTC.